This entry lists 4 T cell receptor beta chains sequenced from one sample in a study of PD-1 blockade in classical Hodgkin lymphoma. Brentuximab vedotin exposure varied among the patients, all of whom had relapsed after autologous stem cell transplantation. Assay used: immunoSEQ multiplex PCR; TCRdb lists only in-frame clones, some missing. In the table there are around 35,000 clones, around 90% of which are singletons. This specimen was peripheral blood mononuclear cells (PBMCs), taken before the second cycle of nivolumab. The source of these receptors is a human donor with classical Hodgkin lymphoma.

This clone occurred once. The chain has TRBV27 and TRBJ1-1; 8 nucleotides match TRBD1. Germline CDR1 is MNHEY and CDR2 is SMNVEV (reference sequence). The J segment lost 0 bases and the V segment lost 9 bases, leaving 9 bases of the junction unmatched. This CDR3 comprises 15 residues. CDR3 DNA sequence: TGTGCCAGTTTTCCTGACAGGGGAATGAACACTGAAGCTTTCTTT. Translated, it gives CASFPDRGMNTEAFF.

The CDR3 DNA sequence: TGTGCCAGCAGCTTGGGATCCGGGGTCGCTGAAGCTTTCTTT. This sequence encodes CASSLGSGVAEAFF. The rearrangement uses TRBV5-8 and TRBJ1-1, with D unresolved. Germline V lookup: CDR1 SGHTS, CDR2 YDEGEE. V dropped 0 bases and J dropped 6 bases, with 12 bases sitting between them. The CDR3 contains 14 residues.

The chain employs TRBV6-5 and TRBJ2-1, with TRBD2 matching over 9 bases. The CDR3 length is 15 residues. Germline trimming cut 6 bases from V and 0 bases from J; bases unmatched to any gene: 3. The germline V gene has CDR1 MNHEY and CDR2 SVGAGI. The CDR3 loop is CASSNSGSSYNEQFF. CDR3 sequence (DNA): TGTGCCAGCAGCAATAGCGGGAGCTCCTACAATGAGCAGTTCTTC.

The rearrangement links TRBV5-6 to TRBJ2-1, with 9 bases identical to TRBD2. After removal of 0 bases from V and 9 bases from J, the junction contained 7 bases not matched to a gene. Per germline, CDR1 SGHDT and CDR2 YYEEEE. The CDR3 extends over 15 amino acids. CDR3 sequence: CASSLVWLAGREQFF. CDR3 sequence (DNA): TGTGCCAGCAGCTTGGTCTGGCTAGCGGGACGTGAGCAGTTCTTC. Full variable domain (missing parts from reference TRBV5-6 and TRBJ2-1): DAGVTQSPTHLIKTRGQQVTLRCSPKSGHDTVSWYQQALGQGPQFIFQYYEEEERQRGNFPDRFSGHQFPNYSSELNVNALLLGDSALYLCASSLVWLAGREQFFGPGTRLTVL.